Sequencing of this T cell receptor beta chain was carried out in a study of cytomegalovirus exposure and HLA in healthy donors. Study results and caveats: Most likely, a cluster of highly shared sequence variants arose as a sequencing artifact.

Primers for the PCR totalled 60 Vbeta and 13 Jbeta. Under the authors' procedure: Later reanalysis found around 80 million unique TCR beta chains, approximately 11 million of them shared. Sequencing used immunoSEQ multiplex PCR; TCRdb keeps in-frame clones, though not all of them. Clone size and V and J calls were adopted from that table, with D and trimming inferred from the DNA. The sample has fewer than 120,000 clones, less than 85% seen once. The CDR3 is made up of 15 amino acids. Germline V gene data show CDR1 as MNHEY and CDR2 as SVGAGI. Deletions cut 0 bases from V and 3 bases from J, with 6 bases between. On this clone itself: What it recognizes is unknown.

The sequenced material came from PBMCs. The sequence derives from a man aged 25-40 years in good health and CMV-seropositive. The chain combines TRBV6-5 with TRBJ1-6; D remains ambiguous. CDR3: CASSYSRSYNSPLHF. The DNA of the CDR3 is TGTGCCAGCAGTTACTCCAGAAGCTATAATTCACCCCTCCACTTT.